This record covers a single T cell receptor (beta chain). Its antigen remains unidentified. The data derive from a study of vaccination and CD4 T cells after COVID-19. Overall study: Participants were given two doses of BNT162b2 or mRNA-1273 vaccine.

V shed 5 bases and J shed 4 bases, with 14 bases lying between them. The CDR3 contains 14 residues. Germline V gene data show CDR1 as SEHNR and CDR2 as FQNEAQ (reference sequence). Treatment: approximately 9-day PBMC culture with coronavirus spike peptide pools or control peptides (ViraFEST assay). Cultured CD4+ T cells had their DNA profiled by the Oncomine TCR Beta short-read assay. TCRdb redid the calling of the PCR reads with MiXCR, one entry per CDR3 protein. The profile shows about 18,000 distinct CDR3 sequences, nearly 60% of them singletons. The receptor was isolated from a human donor who had recovered from COVID-19. The V gene is TRBV7-9, the J gene TRBJ1-2; possibly TRBD1 for D (5 bases). Sequences were derived from CD4+ T cells from blood, cultured in vitro, sampled before SARS-CoV-2 vaccination. The CDR3, as DNA: TGTGCCAGCAGCCCATTTAGCGACAGCTATGGCTACACCTTC. Amino acid sequence: CASSPFSDSYGYTF.